This is a list of T cell receptor beta chains from one sample in a study of blood T cell repertoires in COVID-19. Clones were sequenced by immunoSEQ multiplex PCR, and TCRdb holds only the in-frame ones, with some missing. The sample has roughly 150,000 clones; roughly 88% are singletons. The specimen sequenced was peripheral blood. Every receptor here comes from a woman of 80 years or more with active or convalescent COVID-19. Both conserved end residues are part of each CDR3.

CDR3 protein: CASSPGGSGNTIYF; V gene: TRBV28; CDR3 length: 14
CDR3 protein: CASSPTGLAAYNEQFF; V gene: TRBV9; CDR3 length: 16
CDR3 protein: CASGRGPGGGNEKLFF; V gene: TRBV12-5; CDR3 length: 16
CDR3 protein: CASSTTGAYGYTF; V gene: TRBV7-2; CDR3 length: 13
CDR3 protein: CATSQPGRDTQYF; V gene: TRBV24-1; CDR3 length: 13
CDR3 protein: CASSHDREAFF; V gene: TRBV2; CDR3 length: 11
CDR3 protein: CASRRDSTNTGELFF; V gene: TRBV6-4; CDR3 length: 15
CDR3 protein: CASSTQGNQPQHF; V gene: TRBV19; CDR3 length: 13
CDR3 protein: CASSLRQGDNSPLHF; V gene: TRBV11-2; CDR3 length: 15
CDR3 protein: CASSPQGPGGGELFF; V gene: TRBV7-3; CDR3 length: 15
CDR3 protein: CASSYTGLDSPLHF; V gene: TRBV6-5; CDR3 length: 14
CDR3 protein: CASSQNGIAGAETQYF; V gene: TRBV14; CDR3 length: 16
CDR3 protein: CASSLFSNQPQHF; V gene: TRBV6-1; CDR3 length: 13
CDR3 protein: CASSDFNSPLHF; V gene: TRBV19; CDR3 length: 12
CDR3 protein: CASSRPRGETSNEKLFF; V gene: TRBV19; CDR3 length: 17
CDR3 protein: CAADPFSSGNTIYF; V gene: TRBV6-5; CDR3 length: 14
CDR3 protein: CAWGPGQTVYGYTF; V gene: TRBV30; CDR3 length: 14
CDR3 protein: CASSPTVAGYTF; V gene: TRBV7-2; CDR3 length: 12
CDR3 protein: CAISGQSNQPQHF; V gene: TRBV10-3; CDR3 length: 13
CDR3 protein: CSVPAGGLLYEQFF; V gene: TRBV29-1; CDR3 length: 14
CDR3 protein: CASSIGAGTNTEAFF; V gene: TRBV19; CDR3 length: 15
CDR3 protein: CSASWRTAYEQYF; V gene: TRBV20-1; CDR3 length: 13
CDR3 protein: CASSQLDRGTGELFF; V gene: TRBV3-1/TRBV3-2; CDR3 length: 15
CDR3 protein: CASSLQASNQPQHF; V gene: TRBV7-2; CDR3 length: 14
CDR3 protein: CASSEWAGGIMNTEAFF; V gene: TRBV6-1; CDR3 length: 17
CDR3 protein: CASSLWSGTVNEKLFF; V gene: TRBV5-6; CDR3 length: 16
CDR3 protein: CASSPGQSYEQYF; V gene: TRBV7-9; CDR3 length: 13
CDR3 protein: CASPYRGIAEAFF; V gene: TRBV21-1; CDR3 length: 13
CDR3 protein: CASSLTGTSGGTGELFF; V gene: TRBV7-3; CDR3 length: 17
CDR3 protein: CASSPRGNTEAFF; V gene: TRBV27; CDR3 length: 13
CDR3 protein: CASSRSRVVFYEQYF; V gene: TRBV19; CDR3 length: 15
CDR3 protein: CATRQGSYQETQYF; V gene: TRBV5-1; CDR3 length: 14
CDR3 protein: CASSYGGARGYGYTF; V gene: TRBV6-5; CDR3 length: 15
CDR3 protein: CASSGRGKTNEKLFF; V gene: TRBV19; CDR3 length: 15
CDR3 protein: CASTFLSDRLQETQYF; V gene: TRBV5-1; CDR3 length: 16
CDR3 protein: CASSSGFSGELFF; V gene: TRBV12-3/TRBV12-4; CDR3 length: 13
CDR3 protein: CASSQRRPRGGAETQYF; V gene: TRBV3-1/TRBV3-2; CDR3 length: 17
CDR3 protein: CASRPGTTNEQFF; V gene: TRBV11-3; CDR3 length: 13
CDR3 protein: CASLRGEQGDEQFF; V gene: TRBV5-1; CDR3 length: 14
CDR3 protein: CASGSLATISYGYTF; V gene: TRBV12-5; CDR3 length: 15
CDR3 protein: CASSVASRPTGELFF; V gene: TRBV9; CDR3 length: 15
CDR3 protein: CASSFTGGGGYGYTF; V gene: TRBV5-1; CDR3 length: 15
CDR3 protein: CASSGRDRGLGYTF; V gene: TRBV19; CDR3 length: 14
CDR3 protein: CASAGTGASLDGYTF; V gene: TRBV19; CDR3 length: 15
CDR3 protein: CASSTTRTARQYF; V gene: TRBV5-6; CDR3 length: 13
CDR3 protein: CASSPVDRDVLHF; V gene: TRBV5-6; CDR3 length: 13
CDR3 protein: CASSPGTGSVNEQFF; V gene: TRBV18; CDR3 length: 15
CDR3 protein: CASSNTGSTNEKLFF; V gene: TRBV5-1; CDR3 length: 15
CDR3 protein: CASSAFANNEQFF; V gene: TRBV11-3; CDR3 length: 13
CDR3 protein: CASSPGGQGETQYF; V gene: TRBV19; CDR3 length: 14
CDR3 protein: CASSVTSNTGELFF; V gene: TRBV5-4; CDR3 length: 14
CDR3 protein: CSVKRDTSNYGYTF; V gene: TRBV29-1; CDR3 length: 14
CDR3 protein: CASSEGGYEQYF; V gene: TRBV2; CDR3 length: 12